These 32 T cell receptor beta chains were sequenced from one sample in a study of post-analysis software for immune sequencing data. Each TCR beta cDNA library carried unique molecular identifiers. TCRdb re-derived calls from the PCR reads in MiXCR, one entry per CDR3 protein. The sample consists of roughly 430,000 distinct CDR3 sequences, about 40% of them appearing once. General study results and limits: The five TRBV segments detected at higher frequency in patients than in controls included TRBV5-6, TRBV5-1 and TRBV20-1.

No antigen has been assigned to these receptors. Specimen: blood. These receptor sequences come from a girl aged 2 to 10 with multiple sclerosis.

The DNA of the CDR3 is TGTGCCAGCAGCCGTACGGGGGTTAATGTGCACGTCCTGACTTTC. Translating gives CASSRTGVNVHVLTF. The rearrangement links TRBV6-2 or TRBV6-3 to TRBJ2-6; possible D gene TRBD2, 6 bases. Germline CDR1 is MNHEY and CDR2 is SVGEGT. The CDR3 spans 15 residues. Trimming removed 6 bases at V and 11 bases at J, with 20 bases between.

This clonotype was picked up a small number of times. This rearrangement joins TRBV6-1 to TRBJ2-5; D not certain. The DNA matches TRBJ2-7 better at its end, which makes the J call doubtful. Germline assignment: CDR1 MNHNS and CDR2 SASEGT. This CDR3 has 13 amino acids. The CDR3: CASSELPGYEQYF. For the CDR3, the DNA is TGTGCCAGCAGTGAACTTCCCGGATACGAGCAGTACTTC.

This clonotype was counted only a few times. The V call is TRBV29-1, the J call TRBJ1-6; 8 nucleotides match TRBD1. Germline values: CDR1 SQVTM, CDR2 ANQGSEA. CDR3 size: 14 residues. V was clipped by 4 bases and J by 10 bases; unmatched bases: 9. The CDR3 region is CSVGETGEESPLHF. For the CDR3, the DNA is TGCAGCGTTGGGGAGACAGGGGAGGAATCACCCCTCCACTTT. Together with reference TRBV29-1 and TRBJ1-6, the CDR3 gives the full variable domain: SAVISQKPSRDICQRGTSLTIQCQVDSQVTMMFWYRQQPGQSLTLIATANQGSEATYESGFVIDKFPISRPNLTFSTLTVSNMSPEDSSIYLCSVGETGEESPLHFGNGTRLTVT.

This clonotype occurred a few times. This rearrangement joins TRBV12-3 or TRBV12-4 to TRBJ1-2; D call uncertain. The V and J ends lost 2 bases and 4 bases respectively, with 17 bases between them. CDR3 length: 16 amino acids. DNA for the CDR3: TGTGCCAGCAGTTTAAGATCCGGGGTAGATTCCTATGGCTACACCTTC. Translation: CASSLRSGVDSYGYTF.

The J gene is TRBJ1-4, the V gene TRBV20-1, with TRBD1 as a possible D gene (6 bases). Trimming took off 0 bases at V and 4 bases at J, with 15 bases between the two ends. From germline, CDR1 is DFQATT and CDR2 SNEGSKA (reference sequence). The CDR3 sequence is 16 residues long. The DNA for the CDR3 is TGCAGTGCTAGAGATGTAGGAGGGGGGAGTAATGAAAAACTGTTTTTT. This gives the protein CSARDVGGGSNEKLFF.

CDR3 loop: CASSLSRDTYNEQFF. The CDR3 DNA reads TGTGCCAGCAGTTTATCCCGGGATACCTACAATGAGCAGTTCTTC. The chain uses TRBV27 and TRBJ2-1, with a possible D match to TRBD2 (5 bases). This CDR3 has 15 amino acids. Between the trimmed V and J ends, which lost 0 bases and 2 bases, there was a span of 8 bases. The germline gives CDR1 MNHEY, CDR2 SMNVEV (reference sequence).

The J gene is TRBJ1-5, the V gene TRBV15; the D is unclear. In germline, CDR1 is LNHNV, CDR2 YYDKDF (reference sequence). The V end was cut by 3 bases, the J end by 7 bases, with 10 bases between. CDR3 length equals 13 residues. In DNA form, the CDR3 reads TGTGCCACCAGCAGGGGAATCTACCAGCCCCAGCATTTT. Amino acids: CATSRGIYQPQHF.

The rearrangement links TRBV7-2 to TRBJ2-3; D unclear. V was shortened by 5 bases and J by 1 base, with 10 bases between the two germline ends. Germline CDR1 is SGHTA and CDR2 is FQGNSA. This CDR3 has 14 amino acids. CDR3 coding DNA: TGTGCCAGCAGCAGAACAATGGGCACAGATACGCAGTATTTT. Residues: CASSRTMGTDTQYF.

This chain connects TRBV4-3 to TRBJ2-1, with 11 bases matching TRBD2. The CDR3 contains 17 residues. Per the germline V gene, CDR1 is LGHNA and CDR2 is YSLEER. The V and J ends lost 0 bases and 8 bases, in that order; junction bases with no gene match: 9. The CDR3 region has the DNA TGCGCCAGCAGCCAAGATAGCGGGAGGGTAAATGAATATGAGCAGTTCTTC. Translation: CASSQDSGRVNEYEQFF.

This clonotype showed up just a few times. V and J are TRBV5-1 and TRBJ2-5; TRBD1 might be the D (5 bases). CDR3 length equals 13 residues. Trimming shortened V by 5 bases and J by 1 base, and 9 bases separated the two germline ends. CDR1 is SGHRS and CDR2 is YFSETQ in the germline V gene. This chain's CDR3 is CASRPGFQETQYF. DNA for the CDR3: TGCGCCAGCAGGCCAGGGTTCCAAGAGACCCAGTACTTC.

The V and J genes are TRBV7-3 and TRBJ1-2; D not resolved. This CDR3 is 16 amino acids long. V lost 0 bases to trimming and J lost 2 bases, with 13 bases between them. CDR1 SGHTA and CDR2 FQGTGA come from the germline V gene. CDR3 in DNA: TGTGCCAGCAGCTTAACCGGGCAACCAAGGAACTATGGCTACACCTTC. This codes for CASSLTGQPRNYGYTF. Complete variable domain (other parts from reference TRBV7-3 and TRBJ1-2): GAGVSQTPSNKVTEKGKYVELRCDPISGHTALYWYRQSLGQGPEFLIYFQGTGAADDSGLPNDRFFAVRPEGSVSTLKIQRTERGDSAVYLCASSLTGQPRNYGYTFGSGTRLTVV.

The chain links TRBV6-2 or TRBV6-3 to TRBJ2-5, with 9 bases fitting TRBD1. The CDR3 totals 14 residues. Germline loops: CDR1 MNHEY, CDR2 SVGEGT. The junction had 7 bases not matched to a gene; V was cut back by 6 bases and J by 5 bases. DNA of the CDR3: TGTGCCAGCAGCGTGACAGGGGGGTTCGAGACCCAGTACTTC. Protein sequence: CASSVTGGFETQYF.

CDR3 coding DNA: TGTGCCAGCAGTTTTTTGGTTTCCCCCGCATATAATTCACCCCTCCACTTT. Its translation: CASSFLVSPAYNSPLHF. This chain uses TRBV27 with TRBJ1-6; D is uncertain. The V and J ends lost 3 bases and 4 bases respectively, with 16 bases between them. The CDR3 has 17 residues. CDR1 is MNHEY and CDR2 is SMNVEV in the germline V gene (reference sequence).

This chain links TRBV29-1 with TRBJ2-7; possible D gene TRBD2, 6 bases. The germline CDR1 and CDR2 sequences are SQVTM and ANQGSEA. Deletions cut 7 bases from V and 2 bases from J, with 15 bases between. This CDR3 has 13 residues. CDR3 region: CSAKGTLTYEQYF. CDR3 DNA: TGCAGCGCGAAGGGGACTTTGACCTACGAGCAGTACTTC.

V gene TRBV5-1 combines with J gene TRBJ1-4; 9 bases are shared with TRBD1. Germline V lookup: CDR1 SGHRS, CDR2 YFSETQ. CDR3 length: 15 residues. Trimming at V came to 5 bases and at J to 8 bases, leaving 10 bases not matched to a gene. The CDR3 region has the DNA TGCGCCAGCAGTCCAATGGACAGGGGTGGCGAAAAACTGTTTTTT. Protein product: CASSPMDRGGEKLFF.

The V and J genes are TRBV6-1 and TRBJ2-7; D uncertain. V shed 4 bases and J shed 1 base, with 23 bases lying between them. The length of the CDR3 is 18 residues. Per germline, CDR1 MNHNS and CDR2 SASEGT. CDR3 sequence (DNA): TGTGCCAGCAGTGGGGAAGGCCCCACTGCCAAGTATTCCTACGAGCAGTACTTC. Encoded protein: CASSGEGPTAKYSYEQYF.

This clonotype was counted only a few times. V and J are TRBV6-5 and TRBJ1-4, with 10 bases matching TRBD1. The trim removed 6 bases at V and 5 bases at J, leaving 6 bases unmatched. There are 15 residues in the CDR3. Germline V gene sequence: CDR1 MNHEY, CDR2 SVGAGI. The CDR3 protein is CASRDRGNRNEKLFF. The CDR3 region has the DNA TGTGCCAGCAGGGACAGGGGGAACCGAAATGAAAAACTGTTTTTT.

This chain connects TRBV5-1 to TRBJ2-7; TRBD2 aligns across 9 bases. The V gene end was trimmed by 6 bases and the J gene end by 12 bases; junction bases not matched to a gene: 13. Germline V lookup: CDR1 SGHRS, CDR2 YFSETQ. The CDR3 is 13 amino acids. CDR3: CASTIAGDQTRYF. CDR3 DNA sequence: TGCGCCAGCACAATAGCGGGAGACCAGACCCGGTACTTC.

The chain combines TRBV7-9 with TRBJ2-1; 8 bases align to TRBD2. This CDR3 comprises 15 residues. Germline V gene sequence: CDR1 SEHNR, CDR2 FQNEAQ (reference sequence). The J segment lost 3 bases and the V segment lost 4 bases, leaving 5 bases of the junction unmatched. The DNA for the CDR3 is TGTGCCAGCAGCTCTAGACTAGCGAGCTACAATGAGCAGTTCTTC. It codes for CASSSRLASYNEQFF.

This clonotype was observed at least ten times. The chain is built from TRBV7-9 and TRBJ2-7, with a weak D call TRBD1 (5 bases). This CDR3 region has 13 residues. Germline V gene sequence: CDR1 SEHNR, CDR2 FQNEAQ (reference sequence). V lost 6 bases and J 0 bases, leaving 9 bases between the germline ends. CDR3 residues: CASSFDSSYEQYF. Here the CDR3 DNA reads TGTGCCAGCAGTTTCGACAGCTCCTACGAGCAGTACTTC. Together with reference TRBV7-9 and TRBJ2-7, the CDR3 gives the full variable domain: DTGVSQNPRHKITKRGQNVTFRCDPISEHNRLYWYRQTLGQGPEFLTYFQNEAQLEKSRLLSDRFSAERPKGSFSTLEIQRTEQGDSAMYLCASSFDSSYEQYFGPGTRLTVT.

The chain has TRBV5-1 and TRBJ2-1; either TRBD1 or TRBD2 may fit D (6 bases each). Germline V gene sequence: CDR1 SGHRS, CDR2 YFSETQ. V was clipped by 6 bases and J by 3 bases, with 13 bases between them. The CDR3 length is 14 residues. In nucleotides, the CDR3 is TGCGCCAGCAAATTCGGGGGCTTCTACAATGAGCAGTTCTTC. Translated, it gives CASKFGGFYNEQFF.

The rearrangement links TRBV15 to TRBJ1-6; 8 bases align to TRBD1. Germline CDR1 is LNHNV and CDR2 is YYDKDF (reference sequence). The J segment lost 10 bases and the V segment lost 3 bases, leaving 14 bases of the junction unmatched. The CDR3 consists of 17 residues. CDR3 sequence: CATSSVRQGQGKSPLHF. CDR3 sequence (DNA): TGTGCCACCAGCAGCGTTCGCCAAGGACAGGGAAAGTCACCCCTCCACTTT.

This clonotype was seen more than once but under ten times. J is TRBJ2-3 and V is TRBV20-1, with TRBD2 identical over 8 bases. V shed 4 bases and J 5 bases; nucleotides not matched to a gene: 8. The CDR3 has 14 residues. CDR1 and CDR2 from the germline V gene are DFQATT and SNEGSKA (reference sequence). The CDR3 here is CSAKTGLVQDTQYF. The CDR3 DNA reads as TGCAGTGCTAAAACGGGACTAGTCCAAGATACGCAGTATTTT.

The chain uses TRBV20-1 and TRBJ1-2, with no clear D. This CDR3 region has 15 residues. Trimming removed 2 bases at V and 8 bases at J, with 21 bases between. In germline, CDR1 is DFQATT, CDR2 SNEGSKA (reference sequence). The DNA of the CDR3 is TGCAGTGCTAGAACCCCCTACCCCATAACTATCGGCTACACCTTC. Its translation is CSARTPYPITIGYTF.

This clonotype was seen a few times. The gene calls are TRBV20-1 and TRBJ1-2; 8 bases fit TRBD1. Germline trimming cut 5 bases from V and 4 bases from J; bases unmatched to any gene: 12. The germline CDR1 and CDR2 sequences are DFQATT and SNEGSKA (reference sequence). CDR3 length: 15 amino acids. CDR3 nucleotides: TGCAGTGCTGCAATACAGACAGGGGAAAGCTATGGCTACACCTTC. This codes for CSAAIQTGESYGYTF.

The V call is TRBV24-1, the J call TRBJ2-1; D call uncertain. Trimming stripped 2 bases from V and 9 bases from J, with 7 bases between. There are 12 residues in the CDR3. Germline values: CDR1 KGHDR, CDR2 SFDVKD. CDR3 loop: CATSDWKGEQFF. Written as DNA, the CDR3 is TGTGCCACCAGTGATTGGAAGGGTGAGCAGTTCTTC.

J is TRBJ2-5 and V is TRBV4-1; D is tentatively TRBD1 or TRBD2 (5 bases each). CDR1 and CDR2 (germline): MGHRA, YSYEKL. The V end lost 2 bases, the J end lost 5 bases, and 12 bases lay between the germline ends. CDR3 size: 14 residues. CDR3 loop: CASSQSGRDETQYF. Written as DNA, the CDR3 is TGCGCCAGCAGCCAATCGGGCAGGGACGAGACCCAGTACTTC.

This clonotype was seen once. The V gene is TRBV6-2 or TRBV6-3, the J gene TRBJ1-1; D possibly corresponds to TRBD1 (5 bases). Trimming took 7 bases from V and 1 from J, leaving 19 bases between them. The V gene's germline CDR1 is MNHEY and CDR2 SVGEGT. CDR3 length: 16 residues. In DNA, the CDR3 is TGTGCCAGCATCTCGCCGGGTAGGGGTAGGAACACTGAAGCTTTCTTT. Translated, it gives CASISPGRGRNTEAFF.

The gene calls are TRBV20-1 and TRBJ2-1, with D hard to call. V was shortened by 2 bases and J by 5 bases, with 10 bases between the two germline ends. Germline CDR1 and CDR2: DFQATT and SNEGSKA (reference sequence). This CDR3 has 13 amino acids. Here the CDR3 reads CSARPNYDNEQFF. The CDR3 nucleotides are TGCAGTGCTAGACCAAACTACGACAATGAGCAGTTCTTC.

This clonotype has a handful of counts. The chain employs TRBV15 and TRBJ2-5; possibly TRBD2 for D (5 bases). Germline-derived CDR1 and CDR2 are LNHNV and YYDKDF (reference sequence). Trimming pared 2 bases from V and 5 bases from J, leaving 15 bases between. CDR3 length: 15 amino acids. The CDR3 region has the DNA TGTGCCACCAGCAGACCCAGCGGCTTCGGGGAGACCCAGTACTTC. As protein: CATSRPSGFGETQYF.

This clonotype was found many times. The rearrangement joins TRBV5-6 to TRBJ2-1; 7 nucleotides align to TRBD1. The CDR3 has 13 amino acids. In germline, CDR1 is SGHDT, CDR2 YYEEEE. V dropped 4 bases and J dropped 5; count of bases not matched to a gene: 3. This chain's CDR3 is CASSPGQDNEQFF. In DNA, the CDR3 is TGTGCCAGCAGCCCAGGACAGGACAATGAGCAGTTCTTC. The whole variable domain, remainder taken from reference TRBV5-6 and TRBJ2-1, is DAGVTQSPTHLIKTRGQQVTLRCSPKSGHDTVSWYQQALGQGPQFIFQYYEEEERQRGNFPDRFSGHQFPNYSSELNVNALLLGDSALYLCASSPGQDNEQFFGPGTRLTVL.

The table lists this clonotype with a few counts. This rearrangement joins TRBV20-1 to TRBJ2-5; no firm D call. This CDR3 region has 15 residues. Germline V gives CDR1 DFQATT, CDR2 SNEGSKA (reference sequence). V lost 4 bases to trimming and J lost 2 bases, with 17 bases between them. In DNA, the CDR3 is TGCAGTGCTAATGGCCGGATGGGGAAACAAGAGACCCAGTACTTC. Translation gives CSANGRMGKQETQYF.